This T cell receptor (beta chain) comes out of a study of human T cells and chemical hapten exposure. Time point specified: patch test 1, 2 weeks after DPC sensitization. Treatment denoted: therapeutic diphenylcyclopropenone sensitization with weekly scalp DPC. Blood collection happened ahead of applying each patch test. Alopecia patients between 18 and 70 years old and suitable for DPC were used as donors. Attachment of unique molecular identifiers to individual cDNA molecules was performed in the library. TCRdb reanalysed the RACE reads using MiXCR and keeps one entry per CDR3 protein. This sample has 95,000 to 150,000 distinct CDR3 sequences, with around 15% found just once. The CDR3 length is 13 residues. V lost 2 bases, J lost 1 base, and 8 bases lay in between. Germline CDR1 is DFQATT and CDR2 is SNEGSKA (reference sequence).

The chain is built from TRBV20-1 and TRBJ2-5; D uncertain. The sequence came from a man aged 18 to 35 with alopecia areata. Some clones in this sample may be carry-over from other donors' samples. The sequenced sample was whole blood, obtained in connection with sensitization to the hapten diphenylcyclopropenone (DPC). The CDR3 protein is CSARWAGQETQYF. The CDR3, as DNA: TGCAGTGCTAGATGGGCAGGCCAAGAGACCCAGTACTTC.